Below are 26 T cell receptor beta chains sequenced from a single sample in a study of post-analysis software for immune sequencing data. Prepared TCR beta cDNA libraries contained unique molecular identifiers. Using its own MiXCR run on the PCR reads, TCRdb lists one record per CDR3 protein. The sample includes about 800,000 distinct CDR3 sequences, 25% to 30% of them seen just once. These TCRs' antigens remain unknown. Study results and limitations: TRBV5-6, TRBV5-1 and TRBV20-1 belonged to a set of a handful of TRBV segments that were more frequent in patients than controls.

The sample taken for sequencing was blood. The receptors derive from a girl between 5 and 17 years old with multiple sclerosis.

This rearrangement joins TRBV7-2 to TRBJ2-5; 11 bases are shared with TRBD2. The CDR3 extends over 14 amino acids. V dropped 5 bases and J dropped 5; count of bases not matched to a gene: 4. CDR1 is SGHTA, CDR2 FQGNSA, per germline. The CDR3 loop is CASSVLAGVETQYF. The CDR3 DNA is TGTGCCAGCAGCGTACTAGCGGGAGTCGAGACCCAGTACTTC.

This clonotype was observed a few times. The V and J genes are TRBV29-1 and TRBJ2-4, with D possibly being TRBD2 (5 bases). The CDR3 extends over 13 amino acids. CDR1 SQVTM and CDR2 ANQGSEA come from the germline V gene. V lost 2 bases and J 2 bases, leaving 7 bases between the germline ends. CDR3 protein: CSVELASKNIQYF. DNA for the CDR3: TGCAGCGTTGAACTAGCATCCAAAAACATTCAGTACTTC.

This clonotype was counted at least ten times. The chain couples TRBV20-1 to TRBJ2-3; 7 positions agree with TRBD2. CDR1 and CDR2 from the germline V gene are DFQATT and SNEGSKA (reference sequence). The trim removed 1 base at V and 1 base at J, leaving 11 bases unmatched. There are 17 residues in the CDR3. CDR3 amino acids: CSARVASGLSGTDTQYF. CDR3 coding DNA: TGCAGTGCTAGAGTGGCTAGCGGACTCTCTGGCACAGATACGCAGTATTTT.

The rearrangement links TRBV20-1 to TRBJ2-3; 7 bases map to TRBD2. Unmatched junction bases numbered 14, after V lost 6 bases and J lost 5 bases. CDR1 DFQATT and CDR2 SNEGSKA come from the germline V gene (reference sequence). The CDR3 is 15 amino acids. The CDR3 DNA sequence: TGCAGTGCCCTTAGGACTAGTGGAAGGGGAGATACGCAGTATTTT. Amino acids: CSALRTSGRGDTQYF.

This clonotype occurred many times. The V gene is TRBV20-1, the J gene TRBJ2-3; D may correspond to TRBD1 or TRBD2 (5 bases each). The V end lost 2 bases, the J end lost 1 base, and 13 bases lay between the germline ends. Germline assignment: CDR1 DFQATT and CDR2 SNEGSKA (reference sequence). The CDR3 length is 15 residues. CDR3 region: CSARNNRDGTDTQYF. In DNA form, the CDR3 reads TGCAGTGCTAGAAATAACCGGGACGGCACAGATACGCAGTATTTT.

In its sample, this clonotype was seen once. The rearrangement uses TRBV12-3 or TRBV12-4 and TRBJ2-1; 13 bases agree with TRBD2. The CDR3 is 14 residues long. Unmatched junction bases numbered 8, after V lost 10 bases and J lost 8 bases. CDR3 amino acids: CANTGLAGAHEQFF. CDR3 in DNA: TGTGCCAACACCGGACTAGCGGGAGCACATGAGCAGTTCTTC.

The rearrangement links TRBV24-1 to TRBJ2-3, with 8 bases identical to TRBD1. Germline values: CDR1 KGHDR, CDR2 SFDVKD. There are 15 residues in the CDR3. The V gene end was trimmed by 4 bases and the J gene end by 2 bases; junction bases not matched to a gene: 4. The CDR3 DNA reads TGTGCCACCAGTGAGCCGACAGGGGCCACAGATACGCAGTATTTT. This codes for CATSEPTGATDTQYF.

This clonotype was detected only a few times. This chain joins TRBV6-5 and TRBJ2-4, with 9 bases fitting TRBD2. CDR1 is MNHEY, CDR2 SVGAGI, per germline. This CDR3 has 16 amino acids. J gave up 1 base and V 4 bases, and 5 bases lay outside the gene matches. The CDR3 region is CASSSLAGFAKNIQYF. CDR3 nucleotide sequence: TGTGCCAGCAGTTCGCTAGCGGGGTTCGCCAAAAACATTCAGTACTTC.

There are a few counts of this clonotype. This chain joins TRBV7-2 and TRBJ1-5; D is undetermined. Germline V CDR1 and CDR2: SGHTA, FQGNSA. This CDR3 region has 15 residues. Trimming left V 1 base short and J 4 bases short, with 11 bases between. CDR3 region: CASSLVPGENQPQHF. For the CDR3, the DNA is TGTGCCAGCAGCTTAGTCCCCGGGGAAAATCAGCCCCAGCATTTT.

There are many counts of this clonotype. The chain combines TRBV28 with TRBJ2-5, with D hard to call. CDR3 length: 11 amino acids. Germline values: CDR1 MDHEN, CDR2 SYDVKM. V was trimmed by 7 bases and J by 3 bases, leaving 6 bases between them. The CDR3, as DNA: TGTGCCAGCACCCTTAAAGAGACCCAGTACTTC. It is translated as CASTLKETQYF.

The table lists this clonotype with a count of one. V and J are TRBV20-1 and TRBJ1-5; TRBD1 is a possible D gene (6 bases). V was cut by 3 bases and J by 3 bases, with 15 bases left in between. Germline CDR1 reads DFQATT; CDR2 reads SNEGSKA (reference sequence). The CDR3 is 15 residues long. The CDR3 loop reads CSARLQGGINQPQHF. CDR3 DNA: TGCAGTGCTAGGCTACAGGGCGGTATCAATCAGCCCCAGCATTTT.

The chain recombines TRBV20-1 with TRBJ1-2, with TRBD1 matching over 8 bases. The ends lost 6 bases at V and 8 bases at J; junction bases unmatched: 14. This CDR3 has 14 amino acids. Germline CDR1 is DFQATT and CDR2 is SNEGSKA (reference sequence). The chain's CDR3 is CSAGQTQGAGGYTF. Written as DNA, the CDR3 is TGCAGTGCGGGCCAGACCCAGGGGGCTGGCGGCTACACCTTC.

This clonotype has more than one count but fewer than ten. This chain links TRBV7-2 with TRBJ1-6; D might be TRBD1 (5 bases). This CDR3 has 12 amino acids. V lost 5 bases to trimming and J lost 7 bases, with 6 bases between them. Germline V gene lookup returns CDR1 SGHTA and CDR2 FQGNSA. CDR3 loop: CASSAGNSPLHF. In DNA, the CDR3 is TGTGCCAGCAGCGCAGGGAATTCACCCCTCCACTTT.

This clonotype was observed a few times. The J gene is TRBJ2-1, the V gene TRBV12-3 or TRBV12-4, with 7 bases matching TRBD2. The junction had 4 bases not matched to a gene; V was cut back by 5 bases and J by 0 bases. The CDR3 length is 15 residues. The CDR3 nucleotides are TGTGCCAGCAGTCCAGCGGGGTCCTCCTACAATGAGCAGTTCTTC. The encoded protein is CASSPAGSSYNEQFF.

The V and J genes are TRBV9 and TRBJ1-6, with D perhaps TRBD1 (5 bases). CDR3 length: 11 amino acids. Germline V gives CDR1 SGDLS, CDR2 YYNGEE. V was cut by 3 bases and J by 15 bases, with 10 bases left in between. The CDR3, as DNA: TGTGCCAGCAGCGACGACAGAAACCTCCACTTT. Residues: CASSDDRNLHF.

The chain combines TRBV7-2 with TRBJ2-1; tentatively, D is TRBD1 (6 bases). Germline assignment: CDR1 SGHTA and CDR2 FQGNSA. V was trimmed by 2 bases and J by 1 base, leaving 9 bases between them. CDR3 size: 15 residues. The CDR3 spells CASSLTTGSYNEQFF. The CDR3 nucleotides read TGTGCCAGCAGCTTAACCACAGGGTCCTACAATGAGCAGTTCTTC.

The chain carries TRBV20-1 and TRBJ2-1, with D possibly being TRBD1 or TRBD2 (5 bases each). TRBJ2-7 matches the DNA end more closely, so the J call is doubtful. Germline CDR1 is DFQATT and CDR2 is SNEGSKA (reference sequence). The CDR3 sequence is 14 residues long. The CDR3 loop is CSARRDRGYNEQYF. The CDR3 DNA reads TGCAGTGCTCGCCGGGACCGTGGCTACAATGAGCAGTACTTC.

This clonotype has more than one count but fewer than ten. The chain combines TRBV20-1 with TRBJ2-1, with 8 bases identical to TRBD2. The CDR3 length is 13 residues. V lost 1 base and J lost 9; bases outside the gene matches: 5. CDR1 and CDR2 (germline): DFQATT, SNEGSKA (reference sequence). The CDR3 bases are TGCAGTGCTAGAGTCGGGGGGGCAGGTGAGCAGTTCTTC. It specifies CSARVGGAGEQFF.

In this sample, this clonotype turned up a few times. The chain has TRBV2 and TRBJ1-2; a possible D gene is TRBD1 (5 bases). Trimming removed 6 bases at V and 1 base at J, with 9 bases between. Germline CDR1 is SNHLY and CDR2 is FYNNEI. The CDR3 covers 13 residues. Here the CDR3 DNA reads TGTGCCAGCAGGGTTGGACATAACTATGGCTACACCTTC. Amino acid sequence: CASRVGHNYGYTF.

A few counts support this clonotype. The rearrangement uses TRBV14 and TRBJ2-4; 8 positions agree with TRBD1. Germline-derived CDR1 and CDR2 are SGHDN and FVKESK. There are 16 residues in the CDR3. J lost 1 base, V lost 0 bases, and 2 bases had no gene match. The CDR3 region is CASSQEQGVAKNIQYF. CDR3 in DNA: TGTGCCAGCAGCCAAGAACAGGGGGTGGCCAAAAACATTCAGTACTTC.

V is TRBV6-1 and J is TRBJ2-7; tentatively, D is TRBD2 (6 bases). The CDR3 runs to 14 residues. Deletions cut 4 bases from V and 0 bases from J, with 10 bases between. Germline V gene data show CDR1 as MNHNS and CDR2 as SASEGT. CDR3 protein: CASSVPGSSYEQYF. The CDR3 coding sequence is TGTGCCAGCAGTGTTCCCGGGAGCTCCTACGAGCAGTACTTC.

This CDR3 reads CASSLPTGRTDTQYF. The CDR3, as DNA: TGTGCCAGCAGCTTACCGACGGGACGCACAGATACGCAGTATTTT. This rearrangement joins TRBV7-2 to TRBJ2-3; D could derive from TRBD1 or TRBD2 (5 bases each). V shed 2 bases and J shed 1 base, with 10 bases lying between them. Germline values: CDR1 SGHTA, CDR2 FQGNSA. The CDR3 runs to 15 residues.

This chain links TRBV10-2 with TRBJ2-2; TRBD2 matches at 7 bases. Trimming cost V 3 bases and J 4 bases; bases outside gene matches: 8. This CDR3 contains 16 residues. The V gene's germline CDR1 is WSHSY and CDR2 SAAADI. The CDR3 spells CASSEGLAVGTGELFF. As DNA, the CDR3 is TGCGCCAGCAGTGAAGGTCTAGCGGTCGGCACCGGGGAGCTGTTTTTT.

The chain couples TRBV20-1 to TRBJ2-1; the D is unclear. The V gene lost 6 bases and the J gene lost 0 bases, with 12 bases spanning the gap. This CDR3 spans 14 amino acids. From germline, CDR1 is DFQATT and CDR2 SNEGSKA (reference sequence). The CDR3 bases are TGCAGTGCCTTGGGCCAATACTCCTACAATGAGCAGTTCTTC. This codes for CSALGQYSYNEQFF.

This clonotype was detected only a few times. This clone may be a read error of a much larger clone one base away. V usage is TRBV6-1 and J usage is TRBJ2-2, with D maybe TRBD2 (5 bases). Per the germline V gene, CDR1 is MNHNS and CDR2 is SASEGT. The CDR3 loop spans 12 amino acids. CDR3 nucleotides: TGTGCCAGCGCGCCTTACACCGGGGAGCGGTTTTTT. As protein: CASAPYTGERFF.

On this clonotype: A much larger clone differs from this one at a single base, so this may be a read error. The rearrangement uses TRBV15 and TRBJ2-6; no reliable D call. CDR1 is LNHNV and CDR2 is YYDKDF in the germline V gene (reference sequence). The CDR3 contains 16 residues. CDR3 sequence: CVTSPDGGSGANVLTF. The CDR3 DNA follows: TGTGTCACCAGCCCCGACGGCGGCTCTGGGGCCAACGTCCTGACTTTC.